The 5 T cell receptor beta chains below come from one sample, sequenced in a study of shared clonotypes between healthy human individuals. Data came from immunoSEQ multiplex PCR; TCRdb stores just in-frame clones and leaves some out. This table has 2 million to 2.5 million clones, 85% to 95% appearing once. Sequencing was done on a sample of naive CD4+ T cells from PBMCs. Subset indicated: CD45RA+ positively selected. The source of these receptors is a man younger than 30 in good health. Some clones in this sample may be carry-over from other donors' samples.

J is TRBJ1-5 and V is TRBV28; possible D gene TRBD1, 5 bases. Between the trimmed V and J ends, which lost 2 bases and 2 bases, there was a span of 10 bases. The length of the CDR3 is 15 residues. The germline V gene encodes CDR1 MDHEN and CDR2 SYDVKM. Here the CDR3 reads CASSLGRQRNQPQHF. The CDR3 region has the DNA TGTGCCAGCAGTTTAGGCCGACAGCGCAATCAGCCCCAGCATTTT.

This clone was recorded a few times. V gene TRBV30 combines with J gene TRBJ1-1; D remains ambiguous. This CDR3 spans 17 amino acids. Trimming left V 2 bases short and J 0 bases short, with 19 bases between. CDR1 and CDR2 (germline): GTSNPN, SVGIG (reference sequence). The CDR3 coding sequence is TGTGCCTGGAGTTCGGCAGACTACCTCTACTTGAACACTGAAGCTTTCTTT. As protein: CAWSSADYLYLNTEAFF.

A word on this clone: Additional DNA sequences in this sample encode the identical CDR3. This chain uses TRBV7-2 with TRBJ1-1; D gene ambiguous. Per germline, CDR1 SGHTA and CDR2 FQGNSA. Trimming removed 4 bases from V and 1 base from J, with 7 bases in between. The CDR3 extends over 13 amino acids. CDR3 nucleotide sequence: TGTGCCAGCAGCTCCTCGGGGAACACTGAAGCTTTCTTT. This gives the protein CASSSSGNTEAFF.

The chain employs TRBV11-2 and TRBJ2-3; unclear D gene. Germline loops: CDR1 SGHAT, CDR2 FQNNGV. The ends were cut back, 5 bases at V and 0 bases at J, with 9 bases in the middle. The CDR3 has 14 residues. CDR3 amino acids: CASSQMWSTDTQYF. DNA for the CDR3: TGTGCCAGCAGCCAGATGTGGAGCACAGATACGCAGTATTTT.

The DNA for the CDR3 is TGTGCCAGCAGCGTAGACGCGGGTTACGAGCAGTACTTC. Amino acid sequence: CASSVDAGYEQYF. The V call is TRBV9, the J call TRBJ2-7, with a tentative D call TRBD2 (5 bases). The CDR3 loop spans 13 amino acids. The V end was cut by 0 bases, the J end by 4 bases, with 8 bases between. The germline V gene has CDR1 SGDLS and CDR2 YYNGEE.